This TCR beta chain came from a study of T cells in Graves' hyperthyroidism and ophthalmopathy. Study at large: Peripheral blood sampling occurred at initial diagnosis, before any treatment. Findings and limits, study-wide: Blood held most thyroid clonotypes expanded above 0.001 frequency.

TCR beta CDR3 sequences were amplified from RNA transcripts. The HTBI primer set drove a first-round RT-PCR of the TCR CDR3. TCRdb called the multiplex PCR reads again in MiXCR, with one record for every CDR3 protein. The sample holds about 600,000 distinct CDR3 sequences, about 16% seen once. This clonotype appeared a few times. Its antigen is not known. The V gene lost 5 bases and the J gene lost 8 bases, with 18 bases spanning the gap. CDR3 length equals 14 residues. Germline CDR1 MDHEN, CDR2 SYDVKM. This sequence was found in a woman aged 40 to 50 with Graves' ophthalmopathy. This chain joins TRBV28 and TRBJ1-1; the D is unclear. Sequenced: blood. This chain's CDR3 is CASSPQSRRVEAFF. In DNA form, the CDR3 reads TGTGCCAGCAGTCCACAATCCCGACGGGTGGAAGCTTTCTTT.